The 24 T cell receptor beta chains reported below all come from one sample, sequenced in a study of siplizumab effects on memory and regulatory T cells. Method: immunoSEQ multiplex PCR; TCRdb's copy keeps in-frame clones and lacks some. This sample has about 80,000 clones, with approximately 95% found just once. The sequencing sample was made of CD8+ T cells sorted from blood. The receptors derive from a human donor in good health.

The chain recombines TRBV7-9 with TRBJ1-1, with D possibly matching TRBD1 (6 bases). The CDR3 runs to 13 residues. Trimming stripped 7 bases from V and 1 base from J, with 10 bases between. CDR1 SEHNR and CDR2 FQNEAQ come from the germline V gene (reference sequence). CDR3 nucleotide sequence: TGTGCCAGCATCAAAGGGGGGAACACTGAAGCTTTCTTT. Its protein is CASIKGGNTEAFF.

Relative to its sample, this clone is medium-sized. This chain uses TRBV7-9 with TRBJ2-3; D remains ambiguous. This CDR3 spans 12 amino acids. V lost 5 bases and J lost 4, with 7 bases in between. Germline V gene data show CDR1 as SEHNR and CDR2 as FQNEAQ (reference sequence). The CDR3 loop is CASSDDSDTQYF. Written as DNA, the CDR3 is TGTGCCAGCAGCGACGACTCAGATACGCAGTATTTT. Variable domain in full (rest from reference TRBV7-9 and TRBJ2-3): DTGVSQNPRHKITKRGQNVTFRCDPISEHNRLYWYRQTLGQGPEFLTYFQNEAQLEKSRLLSDRFSAERPKGSFSTLEIQRTEQGDSAMYLCASSDDSDTQYFGPGTRLTVL.

The chain joins TRBV7-9 to TRBJ2-7, with 7 bases lining up with TRBD2. Germline loops: CDR1 SEHNR, CDR2 FQNEAQ (reference sequence). The trim removed 5 bases at V and 0 bases at J, leaving 16 bases unmatched. CDR3 length: 18 amino acids. The CDR3 DNA reads TGTGCCAGCAGCCCCCACGCCCCCCTAGCGGAGAGCTCCTACGAGCAGTACTTC. Residues: CASSPHAPLAESSYEQYF.

The chain joins TRBV10-3 to TRBJ2-3; D not resolved. With 7 bases removed from V and 2 bases from J, the gap between germline ends came to 16 bases. Per germline, CDR1 ENHRY and CDR2 SYGVKD. The CDR3 covers 15 residues. This CDR3 is CAINPTGYFTDTQYF. In nucleotides, the CDR3 is TGTGCCATCAATCCGACGGGTTACTTCACAGATACGCAGTATTTT.

The J gene is TRBJ2-7, the V gene TRBV7-8, with TRBD1 matching 9 bases. The V and J ends lost 1 base and 1 base, in that order; junction bases with no gene match: 2. The CDR3 covers 15 residues. Germline V gene lookup returns CDR1 SGHVS and CDR2 FQNEAQ. The CDR3 DNA is TGTGCCAGCAGCTTAGTAGACAGGGGGTCCTACGAGCAGTACTTC. This codes for CASSLVDRGSYEQYF.

The rearrangement links TRBV19 to TRBJ1-5, with a weak D call TRBD1 (5 bases). Trimming left V 8 bases short and J 5 bases short, with 22 bases between. This CDR3 is 16 amino acids long. Germline-derived CDR1 and CDR2 are LNHDA and SQIVND (reference sequence). The CDR3 loop is CASLLVSSRADQPQHF. The CDR3 DNA reads TGTGCCAGTCTCCTAGTATCTAGCAGGGCGGATCAGCCCCAGCATTTT.

This rearrangement joins TRBV19 to TRBJ2-1; D tentatively reads TRBD1 or TRBD2 (5 bases each). Germline V lookup: CDR1 LNHDA, CDR2 SQIVND (reference sequence). The CDR3 consists of 16 residues. Trimming pared 5 bases from V and 7 bases from J, leaving 21 bases between. The CDR3 reads CASSPEGPPAPNEQFF. CDR3 nucleotides: TGTGCCAGTAGTCCCGAGGGACCGCCAGCCCCAAATGAGCAGTTCTTC. Together with reference TRBV19 and TRBJ2-1, the CDR3 gives the full variable domain: DGGITQSPKYLFRKEGQNVTLSCEQNLNHDAMYWYRQDPGQGLRLIYYSQIVNDFQKGDIAEGYSVSREKKESFPLTVTSAQKNPTAFYLCASSPEGPPAPNEQFFGPGTRLTVL.

The chain employs TRBV9 and TRBJ2-3, with D tentatively TRBD2 (5 bases). V lost 2 bases, J lost 2 bases, and 12 bases lay in between. This CDR3 is built from 15 residues. The germline V gene encodes CDR1 SGDLS and CDR2 YYNGEE. Here the CDR3 reads CASSVRTGYTDTQYF. Written as DNA, the CDR3 is TGTGCCAGCAGCGTTAGGACGGGGTACACAGATACGCAGTATTTT.

The genes are TRBV7-6 and TRBJ2-1, with TRBD2 identical over 7 bases. V trimming: 2 bases; J trimming: 7 bases; junction bases outside the gene matches: 14. CDR3 length equals 17 residues. Looked up from germline, CDR1 is SGHVS and CDR2 is FNYEAQ. The CDR3 reads CASSLRMVGGPFNEQFF. The CDR3 DNA reads as TGTGCCAGCAGCTTAAGAATGGTGGGAGGGCCGTTTAATGAGCAGTTCTTC.

This clone was detected once. The V and J genes are TRBV6-1 and TRBJ1-1, with TRBD1 matching over 8 bases. This CDR3 has 14 residues. V trimming: 5 bases; J trimming: 4 bases; junction bases outside the gene matches: 6. Germline CDR1 MNHNS, CDR2 SASEGT. This chain's CDR3 is CASSPPGTGTEAFF. CDR3 nucleotide sequence: TGTGCCAGCAGTCCCCCCGGGACAGGCACTGAAGCTTTCTTT.

This clone was detected once. V usage is TRBV4-1 and J usage is TRBJ2-3, with D unclear. Germline V lookup: CDR1 MGHRA, CDR2 YSYEKL. Trimming took off 1 base at V and 0 bases at J, with 8 bases between the two ends. The CDR3 consists of 15 residues. CDR3 DNA: TGCGCCAGCAGCCAAGCTTCCACTAGCACAGATACGCAGTATTTT. It yields the protein CASSQASTSTDTQYF.

The genes are TRBV9 and TRBJ2-7; a weak D match, TRBD1 (6 bases). V was trimmed by 3 bases and J by 4 bases, leaving 20 bases between them. Germline CDR1 SGDLS, CDR2 YYNGEE. The CDR3 sequence is 16 residues long. CDR3 coding DNA: TGTGCCAGCAGCGGGGAGACAGGCGAACTTGGGTACGAGCAGTACTTC. Its protein product is CASSGETGELGYEQYF.

The chain combines TRBV7-6 with TRBJ2-1; 9 bases align to TRBD2. CDR1 is SGHVS, CDR2 FNYEAQ, per germline. J lost 2 bases, V lost 5 bases, and 7 bases had no gene match. CDR3 length equals 16 residues. Here the CDR3 reads CASSTGVAGAYNEQFF. In DNA, the CDR3 is TGTGCCAGCAGCACTGGTGTAGCGGGGGCCTACAATGAGCAGTTCTTC.

This chain joins TRBV19 and TRBJ1-1, with D uncertain. Germline V gene data show CDR1 as LNHDA and CDR2 as SQIVND (reference sequence). The CDR3 loop spans 11 amino acids. Trimming left V 3 bases short and J 5 bases short, with 4 bases between. CDR3 sequence (DNA): TGTGCCAGTAGTATCGGGACTGAAGCTTTCTTT. This sequence encodes CASSIGTEAFF.

This rearrangement joins TRBV19 to TRBJ2-6, with D perhaps matching TRBD2 (6 bases). The V gene lost 5 bases and the J gene lost 0 bases, with 20 bases spanning the gap. The germline gives CDR1 LNHDA, CDR2 SQIVND (reference sequence). The CDR3 has 19 amino acids. The DNA for the CDR3 is TGTGCCAGTAGTCCCTCCGGACTAAAACGGCGCTCTGGGGCCAACGTCCTGACTTTC. This sequence encodes CASSPSGLKRRSGANVLTF.

This chain uses TRBV7-9 with TRBJ1-5; a possible D gene is TRBD1 (6 bases). Germline-derived CDR1 and CDR2 are SEHNR and FQNEAQ (reference sequence). The CDR3 is 14 amino acids. The germline V and J ends were trimmed by 5 bases and 6 bases, with 14 bases remaining between them. In DNA form, the CDR3 reads TGTGCCAGCAGCCTTGGACAAGGGGGTCAGCCCCAGCATTTT. Translating gives CASSLGQGGQPQHF. Variable domain in full (rest from reference TRBV7-9 and TRBJ1-5): DTGVSQNPRHKITKRGQNVTFRCDPISEHNRLYWYRQTLGQGPEFLTYFQNEAQLEKSRLLSDRFSAERPKGSFSTLEIQRTEQGDSAMYLCASSLGQGGQPQHFGDGTRLSIL.

The chain recombines TRBV6-5 with TRBJ2-7, with D uncertain. The germline V gene encodes CDR1 MNHEY and CDR2 SVGAGI. This CDR3 has 13 amino acids. The V gene lost 2 bases and the J gene lost 0 bases, with 5 bases spanning the gap. CDR3 nucleotides: TGTGCCAGCAGTTACATGGACTCCTACGAGCAGTACTTC. Encoded protein: CASSYMDSYEQYF.

The rearrangement links TRBV19 to TRBJ2-6; 8 bases fit TRBD1. V lost 2 bases, J lost 0 bases, and 9 bases stayed unmatched. The length of the CDR3 is 19 residues. CDR1 and CDR2 (germline): LNHDA, SQIVND (reference sequence). The DNA for the CDR3 is TGTGCCAGTAGTATAACGACAGGGGACCCTCACTCTGGGGCCAACGTCCTGACTTTC. This codes for CASSITTGDPHSGANVLTF.

V is TRBV6-1 and J is TRBJ1-2; TRBD1 matches at 7 bases. This CDR3 contains 15 residues. Germline V gene data show CDR1 as MNHNS and CDR2 as SASEGT. V was clipped by 3 bases and J by 4 bases; unmatched bases: 8. The CDR3 is CASSEKGAVGYGYTF. In DNA form, the CDR3 reads TGTGCCAGCAGTGAGAAGGGGGCCGTGGGCTATGGCTACACCTTC.

The CDR3 loop is CASSSREGPYEQYF. The DNA of the CDR3 is TGTGCCAGCAGCTCCCGAGAGGGACCCTACGAGCAGTACTTC. The chain has TRBV7-6 and TRBJ2-7; the D gene could be TRBD1 or TRBD2 (5 bases each). This CDR3 region has 14 residues. V was shortened by 4 bases and J by 2 bases, with 12 bases between the two germline ends. The germline gives CDR1 SGHVS, CDR2 FNYEAQ.

The sample holds one count of this clone. The V gene is TRBV29-1, the J gene TRBJ2-7; D is possibly TRBD1 (6 bases). The CDR3 totals 15 residues. Germline CDR1 reads SQVTM; CDR2 reads ANQGSEA. Trimming removed 1 base at V and 3 bases at J, with 16 bases between. The CDR3 nucleotides are TGCAGCGTTGAAGCCACGGGACAAGAAAACTACGAGCAGTACTTC. Protein product: CSVEATGQENYEQYF.

V and J are TRBV7-9 and TRBJ2-5; TRBD1 is a possible D gene (6 bases). Germline V gives CDR1 SEHNR, CDR2 FQNEAQ (reference sequence). This CDR3 contains 15 residues. Trimming took 1 base from V and 5 from J, leaving 14 bases between them. CDR3 in amino acids: CASSLGPTGTETQYF. Written as DNA, the CDR3 is TGTGCCAGCAGCTTAGGCCCAACAGGGACGGAGACCCAGTACTTC.

The chain links TRBV27 to TRBJ2-7; D is unresolved. The V and J ends lost 10 bases and 6 bases respectively, with 13 bases between them. The CDR3 spans 11 residues. Germline lookup yields CDR1 MNHEY and CDR2 SMNVEV (reference sequence). In DNA form, the CDR3 reads TGTGCCACGCGCTTATCCCGCGAGCAGTACTTC. Protein: CATRLSREQYF.

The chain is built from TRBV10-1 and TRBJ2-5; D remains unclear. Germline V gives CDR1 WNHNN, CDR2 SYGVQD (reference sequence). The CDR3 length is 11 residues. Between the trimmed V and J ends, which lost 3 bases and 5 bases, there was a span of 4 bases. This CDR3 reads CASSEGETQYF. The CDR3 DNA follows: TGCGCCAGCAGTGAAGGGGAGACCCAGTACTTC.